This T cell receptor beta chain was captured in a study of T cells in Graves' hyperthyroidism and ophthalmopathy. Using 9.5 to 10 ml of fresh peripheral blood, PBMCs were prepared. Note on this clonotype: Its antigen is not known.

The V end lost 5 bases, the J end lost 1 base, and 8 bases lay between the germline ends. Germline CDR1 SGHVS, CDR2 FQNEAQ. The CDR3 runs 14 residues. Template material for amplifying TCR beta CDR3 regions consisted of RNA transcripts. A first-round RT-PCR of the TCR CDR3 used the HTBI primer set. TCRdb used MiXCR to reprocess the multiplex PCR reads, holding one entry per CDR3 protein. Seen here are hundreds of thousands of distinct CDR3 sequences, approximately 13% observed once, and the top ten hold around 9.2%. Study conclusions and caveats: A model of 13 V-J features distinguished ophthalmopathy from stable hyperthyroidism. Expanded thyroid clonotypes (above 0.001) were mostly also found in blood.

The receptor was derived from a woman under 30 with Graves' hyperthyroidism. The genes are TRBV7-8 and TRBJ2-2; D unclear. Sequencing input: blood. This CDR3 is CASSRSRNTGELFF. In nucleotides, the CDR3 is TGTGCCAGCAGCCGATCCAGGAACACCGGGGAGCTGTTTTTT.